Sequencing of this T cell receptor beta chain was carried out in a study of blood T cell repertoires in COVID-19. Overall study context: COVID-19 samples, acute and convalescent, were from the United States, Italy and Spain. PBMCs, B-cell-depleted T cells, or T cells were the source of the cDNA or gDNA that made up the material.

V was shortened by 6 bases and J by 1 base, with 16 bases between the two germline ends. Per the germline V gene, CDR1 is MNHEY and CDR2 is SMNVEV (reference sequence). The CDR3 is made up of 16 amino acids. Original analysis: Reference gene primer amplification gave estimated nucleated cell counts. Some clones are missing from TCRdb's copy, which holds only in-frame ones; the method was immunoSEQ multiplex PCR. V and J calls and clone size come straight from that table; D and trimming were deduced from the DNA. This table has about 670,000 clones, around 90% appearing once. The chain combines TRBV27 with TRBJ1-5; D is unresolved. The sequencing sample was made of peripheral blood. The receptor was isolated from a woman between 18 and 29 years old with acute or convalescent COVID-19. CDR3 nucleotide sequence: TGTGCCAGCAGGCATACCGGACGGGAAAGCAATCAGCCCCAGCATTTT. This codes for CASRHTGRESNQPQHF.